The 26 T cell receptor beta chains below come from one sample, sequenced in a study of T-cell reconstitution after alpha-beta-depleted transplantation in children. A TCRbeta library incorporating unique molecular identifiers was prepared. TCRdb recomputed calls from the PCR reads with MiXCR, one row per CDR3 protein. Of 800,000 to 1,000,000 distinct CDR3 sequences listed, roughly 29% are singletons. Sample: PBMCs, mostly from graft donor cells, taken 360 days after TCRalphabeta/CD19-depleted stem cell transplant. The receptors were sampled from a boy in the first two years of life who had a stem cell transplant for SCID, so the T cells may come from the graft donor.

This clonotype has more than one count but fewer than ten. The J gene is TRBJ1-6, the V gene TRBV6-1, with 7 positions matching TRBD1. V trimming: 6 bases; J trimming: 6 bases; junction bases outside the gene matches: 5. The germline V gene has CDR1 MNHNS and CDR2 SASEGT. The CDR3 is 14 residues long. The CDR3 DNA follows: TGTGCCAGCAGGGACAGGAGAGCTAATTCACCCCTCCACTTT. Translation: CASRDRRANSPLHF.

The chain recombines TRBV20-1 with TRBJ2-1; D possibly corresponds to TRBD1 (6 bases). Trimming removed 2 bases from V and 2 bases from J, with 13 bases in between. The CDR3 is 15 amino acids. The germline V gene encodes CDR1 DFQATT and CDR2 SNEGSKA (reference sequence). In DNA form, the CDR3 reads TGCAGTGCTAGACTTTTGTCAGGGGCCTACAATGAGCAGTTCTTC. Protein: CSARLLSGAYNEQFF.

There are a few counts of this clonotype. The V call is TRBV4-2, the J call TRBJ2-2, with 9 positions matching TRBD1. This CDR3 has 17 amino acids. The J segment lost 2 bases and the V segment lost 3 bases, leaving 7 bases of the junction unmatched. Germline V lookup: CDR1 LGHNA, CDR2 YNFKEQ. In DNA form, the CDR3 reads TGTGCCAGCAGCCACCCTCCGGGACAGGGTAACACCGGGGAGCTGTTTTTT. This codes for CASSHPPGQGNTGELFF.

This clonotype showed up just a few times. This chain joins TRBV3-1 and TRBJ2-4, with 9 nucleotides matching TRBD2. The CDR3 covers 14 residues. The germline V gene encodes CDR1 LGHDT and CDR2 YNNKEL (reference sequence). J was trimmed by 6 bases and V by 4 bases; bases with no gene match: 4. CDR3 sequence (DNA): TGTGCCAGCAGCCTGGGACTAGCCCCAAACATTCAGTACTTC. The encoded protein is CASSLGLAPNIQYF.

This clonotype has a handful of counts. The V and J genes are TRBV4-1 and TRBJ2-5; 7 nucleotides align to TRBD1. V was clipped by 0 bases and J by 4 bases; unmatched bases: 2. In germline, CDR1 is MGHRA, CDR2 YSYEKL. The CDR3 covers 14 residues. CDR3 DNA: TGCGCCAGCAGCCAAGATCCAGGGGGAGAGACCCAGTACTTC. This codes for CASSQDPGGETQYF.

The rearrangement uses TRBV18 and TRBJ2-7; 9 nucleotides agree with TRBD2. The length of the CDR3 is 16 residues. Germline V CDR1 and CDR2: KGHSH, LQKENI. V dropped 5 bases and J dropped 3; count of bases not matched to a gene: 11. The CDR3 DNA sequence: TGTGCCAGCTCAATCACGGGACTAGCTAGCGGCTACGAGCAGTACTTC. It is translated as CASSITGLASGYEQYF. The complete variable domain, with remaining parts taken from reference TRBV18 and TRBJ2-7, reads NAGVMQNPRHLVRRRGQEARLRCSPMKGHSHVYWYRQLPEEGLKFMVYLQKENIIDESGMPKERFSAEFPKEGPSILRIQQVVRGDSAAYFCASSITGLASGYEQYFGPGTRLTVT.

This sequence joins TRBV25-1 and TRBJ2-1; the match to TRBD1 covers 11 bases. This CDR3 is built from 16 residues. Per germline, CDR1 MGHDK and CDR2 SYGVNS. V gave up 3 bases and J gave up 6 bases; unmatched junction bases: 7. CDR3 bases: TGTGCCAGCAGTGACCACGGACAGGGGGCGGTCAATGAGCAGTTCTTC. This encodes CASSDHGQGAVNEQFF.

The rearrangement links TRBV29-1 to TRBJ1-2, with D possibly matching TRBD1 (6 bases). Germline V gene lookup returns CDR1 SQVTM and CDR2 ANQGSEA. The CDR3 consists of 13 residues. V lost 3 bases and J 8 bases, leaving 16 bases between the germline ends. The CDR3 loop reads CSVDRQGNGGYTF. The CDR3 nucleotides are TGCAGCGTTGACAGGCAGGGGAACGGAGGCTACACCTTC.

This clonotype was seen a few times. The chain couples TRBV5-1 to TRBJ2-3; TRBD2 matches 8 bases. J was trimmed by 0 bases and V by 7 bases; bases with no gene match: 7. CDR1 SGHRS and CDR2 YFSETQ come from the germline V gene. The length of the CDR3 is 15 residues. The CDR3 DNA reads as TGCGCCAGCGGCAGCCGGGGGGGTAGCACAGATACGCAGTATTTT. It specifies CASGSRGGSTDTQYF.

The gene calls are TRBV6-5 and TRBJ2-7, with D tentatively TRBD1 (5 bases). The CDR3 loop spans 14 amino acids. Germline V gives CDR1 MNHEY, CDR2 SVGAGI. Trimming cost V 0 bases and J 2 bases, with 8 bases left between them. The CDR3 DNA sequence: TGTGCCAGCAGTTACTCGTGGGGCCCCTACGAGCAGTACTTC. It encodes CASSYSWGPYEQYF.

This clonotype was picked up a small number of times. This chain connects TRBV11-1 to TRBJ1-1; 7 bases match TRBD1. Unmatched junction bases numbered 14, after V lost 3 bases and J lost 7 bases. Per the germline V gene, CDR1 is SGHAT and CDR2 is FQDESV (reference sequence). The CDR3 runs 16 residues. Written as DNA, the CDR3 is TGTGCCAGCAGCTTTCCTGGCGGCCTACAGGGGCTTGAAGCTTTCTTT. This translates into CASSFPGGLQGLEAFF.

Remarks on this clonotype: This CDR3 fails to terminate in the conserved phenylalanine or tryptophan, so it likely reflects a read error. This chain joins TRBV15 and TRBJ1-6; no clear D. The CDR3 is made up of 16 amino acids. V was cut by 0 bases and J by 0 bases, with 6 bases left in between. CDR1 is LNHNV, CDR2 YYDKDF, per germline (reference sequence). The CDR3 loop is CATSRDPSSYNSPLHS. In nucleotides, the CDR3 is TGTGCCACCAGCAGAGACCCGAGCTCCTATAATTCACCCCTCCACTCT.

The table lists this clonotype with many counts. The chain employs TRBV5-1 and TRBJ2-1; perhaps TRBD2 as D (5 bases). This CDR3 spans 16 amino acids. Per the germline V gene, CDR1 is SGHRS and CDR2 is YFSETQ. Deletions cut 1 base from V and 0 bases from J, with 11 bases between. For the CDR3, the DNA is TGCGCCAGCAGCTTGCGTCAAGGGAGCTCCTACAATGAGCAGTTCTTC. This translates into CASSLRQGSSYNEQFF.

This rearrangement joins TRBV29-1 to TRBJ2-4, with D tentatively TRBD1 (6 bases). The V end was cut by 7 bases, the J end by 0 bases, with 19 bases between. CDR3 length: 16 residues. Germline V gene data show CDR1 as SQVTM and CDR2 as ANQGSEA. The CDR3, as DNA: TGCAGCGCACGGGTGTGGGACACAATAGCCAAAAACATTCAGTACTTC. Protein: CSARVWDTIAKNIQYF.

This clonotype has only a few counts. CDR3 in amino acids: CSAIDLPGLAGQQFF. Here the CDR3 DNA reads TGCAGTGCTATAGACCTCCCGGGACTAGCGGGGCAGCAGTTCTTC. V gene TRBV20-1 combines with J gene TRBJ2-1, with TRBD2 matching 13 bases. J was trimmed by 11 bases and V by 4 bases; bases with no gene match: 11. Per the germline V gene, CDR1 is DFQATT and CDR2 is SNEGSKA (reference sequence). CDR3 size: 15 residues.

V is TRBV7-2 and J is TRBJ2-3; TRBD2 matches at 10 bases. From germline, CDR1 is SGHTA and CDR2 FQGNSA. J lost 3 bases, V lost 5 bases, and 11 bases had no gene match. The CDR3 runs 17 residues. The CDR3: CASSRISGGRGTDTQYF. CDR3 bases: TGTGCCAGCAGCCGGATTAGCGGGGGGCGGGGAACAGATACGCAGTATTTT.

The chain recombines TRBV27 with TRBJ1-6; D is uncertain. The CDR3 is 11 residues long. The V end lost 8 bases, the J end lost 4 bases, and 3 bases lay between the germline ends. Germline CDR1 and CDR2: MNHEY and SMNVEV (reference sequence). The CDR3 protein is CASGYNSPLHF. The CDR3 region has the DNA TGTGCCAGCGGTTATAATTCACCCCTCCACTTT.

The V gene is TRBV5-6, the J gene TRBJ2-1; TRBD1 aligns across 8 bases. CDR3 length: 16 amino acids. With 4 bases clipped from V and 3 bases from J, the junction kept 9 bases outside the gene matches. Germline V gene sequence: CDR1 SGHDT, CDR2 YYEEEE. The CDR3 sequence is CASSDDWGQVYNEQFF. For the CDR3, the DNA is TGTGCCAGCAGCGACGACTGGGGACAGGTCTACAATGAGCAGTTCTTC.

V and J are TRBV27 and TRBJ2-1; D unresolved. The CDR3 sequence is 11 residues long. Trimming left V 3 bases short and J 10 bases short, with 7 bases between. Per germline, CDR1 MNHEY and CDR2 SMNVEV (reference sequence). The CDR3 loop reads CASSFGWEQFF. CDR3 sequence (DNA): TGTGCCAGCAGTTTCGGTTGGGAGCAGTTCTTC.

This clonotype was found a few times. The CDR3 sequence: CASSQFGESYEQYF. CDR3 DNA: TGTGCCAGCAGCCAGTTCGGTGAGTCATACGAGCAGTACTTC. This chain links TRBV4-2 with TRBJ2-7; D unresolved. V was cut by 3 bases and J by 4 bases, with 13 bases left in between. Germline CDR1 and CDR2: LGHNA and YNFKEQ. CDR3 length equals 14 residues.

This clonotype was observed a few times. J is TRBJ1-2 and V is TRBV2; TRBD1 matches at 8 bases. The germline gives CDR1 SNHLY, CDR2 FYNNEI. The CDR3 loop spans 14 amino acids. The V segment lost 4 bases and the J segment 4 bases; nucleotides outside the gene matches: 5. The CDR3 region is CASSGTGFVYGYTF. Written as DNA, the CDR3 is TGTGCCAGCAGTGGGACAGGGTTCGTCTATGGCTACACCTTC.

This clonotype appeared a few times. The V and J genes are TRBV14 and TRBJ1-1; TRBD1 is a possible D gene (6 bases). The CDR3 runs to 14 residues. CDR1 SGHDN and CDR2 FVKESK come from the germline V gene. V lost 5 bases to trimming and J lost 5 bases, with 15 bases between them. This chain's CDR3 is CASSSFQGWTEAFF. The DNA for the CDR3 is TGTGCCAGCAGCTCGTTTCAGGGGTGGACTGAAGCTTTCTTT.

This rearrangement joins TRBV9 to TRBJ2-2; 7 bases are shared with TRBD1. The CDR3 is 16 residues long. Losses at the gene ends were 4 bases for V and 1 base for J; bases not matched to a gene: 7. CDR1 SGDLS and CDR2 YYNGEE come from the germline V gene. The CDR3 here is CASSPTTGQNTGELFF. Written as DNA, the CDR3 is TGTGCCAGCAGCCCCACGACAGGGCAGAACACCGGGGAGCTGTTTTTT.

This rearrangement joins TRBV4-1 to TRBJ1-1, with no clear D. The CDR3 sequence is 16 residues long. Germline V gene sequence: CDR1 MGHRA, CDR2 YSYEKL. The germline V and J ends were trimmed by 3 bases and 1 base, with 15 bases remaining between them. The CDR3 sequence: CASSQESWVRNTEAFF. The CDR3 nucleotides are TGCGCCAGCAGCCAGGAAAGTTGGGTCCGGAACACTGAAGCTTTCTTT.

This clonotype was recorded once. The CDR3 DNA is TGTGCCAGCAGTTACCGACCGGAGCAGTTCTTC. Translation gives CASSYRPEQFF. The chain combines TRBV12-3 or TRBV12-4 with TRBJ2-1; D not resolved. CDR3 length: 11 amino acids. The V end lost 4 bases, the J end lost 10 bases, and 8 bases lay between the germline ends.

J is TRBJ2-7 and V is TRBV24-1; TRBD2 is a possible D gene (6 bases). Trimming took off 3 bases at V and 6 bases at J, with 8 bases between the two ends. The CDR3 runs to 12 residues. CDR1 is KGHDR, CDR2 SFDVKD, per germline. CDR3 loop: CATSDLGGEQYF. DNA for the CDR3: TGTGCCACCAGTGATCTGGGGGGCGAGCAGTACTTC.